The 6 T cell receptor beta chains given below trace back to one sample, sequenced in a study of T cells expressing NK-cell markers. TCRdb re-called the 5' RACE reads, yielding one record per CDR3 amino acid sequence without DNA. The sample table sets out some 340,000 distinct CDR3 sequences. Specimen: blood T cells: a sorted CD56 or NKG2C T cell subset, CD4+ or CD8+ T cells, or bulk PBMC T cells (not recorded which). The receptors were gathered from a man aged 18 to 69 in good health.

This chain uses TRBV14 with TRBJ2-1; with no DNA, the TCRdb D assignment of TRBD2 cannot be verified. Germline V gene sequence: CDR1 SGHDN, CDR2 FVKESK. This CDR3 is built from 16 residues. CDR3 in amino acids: CASSRTGTSKYNEQFF.

CDR3 residues: CASSVTQGNQETQYF. The chain is built from TRBV6-1 and TRBJ2-5; TCRdb indicates TRBD1, and absent DNA this call remains unverified. Germline V gene sequence: CDR1 MNHNS, CDR2 SASEGT. The CDR3 sequence is 15 residues long.

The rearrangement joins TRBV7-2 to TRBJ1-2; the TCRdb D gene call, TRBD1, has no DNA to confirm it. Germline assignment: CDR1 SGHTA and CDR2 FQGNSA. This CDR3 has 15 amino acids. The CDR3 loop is CASSLEGQGSYGYTF.

This CDR3 reads CASSYSATPGYGYTF. The chain combines TRBV6-5 with TRBJ1-2. The CDR3 is 15 amino acids. Germline-derived CDR1 and CDR2 are MNHEY and SVGAGI.

The CDR3 is CASSWWDRPYEQYF. The rearrangement joins TRBV5-6 to TRBJ2-7; the TCRdb call, TRBD1, lacks DNA for checking. Germline lookup yields CDR1 SGHDT and CDR2 YYEEEE. The CDR3 consists of 14 residues.

This CDR3 is CASSQVGARTEAFF. V and J are TRBV3-1 and TRBJ1-1. This CDR3 is 14 amino acids long. Germline V gives CDR1 LGHDT, CDR2 YNNKEL (reference sequence).